The TCR beta chain under discussion was sequenced for a study of blood T cells in healthy people across ages. Background on the study: Capture via template switching afforded approximately one barcoded beta molecule per two T cells.

Using a J-beta primer mix together with a sample-barcoded 5' primer, a second PCR was run for 7 to 11 cycles. Each single sample gave us at least 2.5 million CDR3-containing paired-end reads. TCRdb re-called the 5' RACE reads through MiXCR, storing one row per CDR3 protein. The data show approximately 810,000 distinct CDR3 sequences, 35% to 40% seen once. The CDR3 runs to 15 residues. Germline V CDR1 and CDR2: MGHRA, YSYEKL. Trimming removed 0 bases from V and 3 bases from J, with 10 bases in between. The sequenced sample consisted of blood. The sequence was collected from a man aged 18 to 29 in good health. The V gene is TRBV4-1, the J gene TRBJ2-3, with no clear D. CDR3 nucleotides: TGCGCCAGCAGCCAAGACCCTAGGGCTACAGATACGCAGTATTTT. It encodes CASSQDPRATDTQYF.